This T cell receptor beta chain is from a study of cytomegalovirus exposure and HLA in healthy donors. Regarding the study as a whole: Later analysis demonstrated an association between a missense DCLRE1C variant and TCR beta V- and J-gene trimming. According to a later analysis, most TCR beta chains associated with CMV appeared HLA-restricted. When a later analysis was performed, an Asian-associated ancestry cluster reportedly had fewer N-insertions than the roughly 630-donor mean.

The PCR made use of 60 Vbeta and 13 Jbeta primers. The protocol was immunoSEQ multiplex PCR, while the TCRdb copy is restricted to in-frame clones and leaves out a portion. The sample includes a few hundred thousand clones, 75% of them seen just once. Samples came from healthy bone marrow donors. To note about this clone: The antigen is not known.

J lost 4 bases, V lost 5 bases, and 3 bases had no gene match. From germline, CDR1 is MNHEY and CDR2 SMNVEV (reference sequence). The CDR3 spans 14 residues. Sequencing used PBMCs. The chain combines TRBV27 with TRBJ2-2; 8 bases are a match to TRBD2. The TCR sequence derives from a woman aged 25-40 years in good health and CMV-seronegative. CDR3 residues: CASSGGGPTGELFF. The CDR3 DNA reads TGTGCCAGCAGTGGCGGGGGGCCCACCGGGGAGCTGTTTTTT.